This TCR beta chain was found in a study of response to subunit inactivated influenza vaccine. TCRdb redid the calling of the RT-PCR reads with MiXCR, one entry per CDR3 protein. Here the sample spans around 790,000 distinct CDR3 sequences, approximately 22% being singletons. The germline V gene has CDR1 SGHAT and CDR2 FQDESV (reference sequence). V gave up 4 bases and J gave up 4 bases, with 14 bases separating them. The CDR3 length is 14 residues. In its sample, this clonotype was seen a few times. The antigen is unknown. General study points: With each seasonal influenza vaccination, the authors suggested, few new T cells are recruited.

The TCR was taken from a man aged 50-60 years who received an inactivated influenza vaccine. The V and J genes are TRBV11-1 and TRBJ2-7; D unresolved. Sequences were derived from PBMCs from blood, sampled 4 to 6 days after vaccination. The CDR3 loop is CASSYGLFNYEQYF. The CDR3 DNA sequence: TGTGCCAGCAGCTACGGTTTATTCAATTACGAGCAGTACTTC.